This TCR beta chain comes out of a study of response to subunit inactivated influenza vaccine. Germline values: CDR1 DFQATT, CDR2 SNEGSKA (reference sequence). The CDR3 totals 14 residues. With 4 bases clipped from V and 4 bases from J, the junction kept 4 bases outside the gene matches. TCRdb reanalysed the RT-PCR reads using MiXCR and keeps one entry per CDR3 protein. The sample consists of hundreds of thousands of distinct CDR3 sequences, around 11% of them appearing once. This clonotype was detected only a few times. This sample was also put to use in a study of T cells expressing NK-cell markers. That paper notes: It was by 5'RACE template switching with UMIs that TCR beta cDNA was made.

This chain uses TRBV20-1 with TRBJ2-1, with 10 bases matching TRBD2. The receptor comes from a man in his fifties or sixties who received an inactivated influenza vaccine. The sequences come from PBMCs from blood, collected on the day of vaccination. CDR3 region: CSAMLAGEYNEQFF. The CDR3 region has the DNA TGCAGTGCTATGCTAGCGGGAGAGTACAATGAGCAGTTCTTC.